This paragraph covers one T cell receptor beta chain sequence. The assay was immunoSEQ multiplex PCR, and TCRdb's table has in-frame clones only and misses some. The data contain about 240,000 clones, about four fifths of them seen just once; the ten biggest clones take up roughly 1.9%. The data were taken from a study of blood T cell repertoires in COVID-19. The overall study: COVID-19 samples, acute and convalescent, were from the United States, Italy and Spain.

Deletions cut 1 base from V and 3 bases from J, with 7 bases between. Germline loops: CDR1 LNHDA, CDR2 SQIVND (reference sequence). CDR3 size: 14 residues. Material for sequencing was peripheral blood. This chain connects TRBV19 to TRBJ1-5, with a possible D match to TRBD1 (5 bases). This TCR was sampled from a man younger than 45 who had recovered from COVID-19. The CDR3 region is CASSIGGANQPQHF. CDR3 sequence (DNA): TGTGCCAGTAGTATAGGCGGGGCCAATCAGCCCCAGCATTTT.